This T cell receptor beta chain appears in the sequencing data of a study of tissue T cells after allogeneic stem cell transplantation. This clone is termed medium-sized. What it binds is not known. Genes and germline come from the mouse. The read gets to within 1 residue of the CDR3 end, and the germline J gene fills in the rest. V lost 4 bases and J lost 9; bases outside the gene matches: 2. Germline lookup yields CDR1 KGHPV and CDR2 FQNQEV (reference sequence). The CDR3 totals 11 residues. Whole-study findings and limits: Tissue-detected TCR repertoire was only partly captured by blood and spleen T cells. Which tissue TCRs were alloreactive or antigen-specific was not determined. Some clones might be persisting host cells.

Survey-depth TCRbeta CDR3 sequencing reported V/J genes and productive frequencies. Generated by immunoSEQ multiplex PCR, the TCRdb table keeps only in-frame clones and is missing some. The repertoire holds several thousand clones, with around half as singletons. Time point indicated: mouse harvest day 7 after allogeneic transplant. Tail vein injection delivered 10^7 T-cell-depleted bone marrow cells and 10^6 splenic CD5+ T cells. This chain joins TRBV26 and TRBJ1-1; 7 nucleotides align to TRBD1. The sequence was collected from a female BALB/c mouse given C57BL/6 T cells with graft-versus-host disease after an allogeneic hematopoietic cell transplant. The specimen sequenced was lymph node tissue. The sequenced part of the CDR3 DNA is TGTGCCAGCAGTCAGGGGGCGAAAGTCTTC. Protein product: CASSQGAKVF. The whole CDR3 sequence reads CASSQGAKVFF.